The 21 T cell receptor beta chains reported below all come from one sample, sequenced in a study of T cells in Graves' hyperthyroidism and ophthalmopathy. Researchers took RNA transcripts and amplified the TCR beta CDR3 regions from them. First-round RT-PCR with HTBI primers amplified the TCR CDR3 region. In TCRdb, the multiplex PCR reads were re-called with MiXCR into one record per CDR3 protein. The data show approximately 400,000 distinct CDR3 sequences, with more than 20% seen just once and 73% held by the top ten. What was sequenced was blood. The receptors stem from a man aged 50 or older with Graves' hyperthyroidism.

The chain has TRBV12-3 or TRBV12-4 and TRBJ2-2; D possibly matches TRBD1 or TRBD2 (5 bases each). The CDR3 is 14 residues long. The V end lost 5 bases, the J end lost 5 bases, and 12 bases lay between the germline ends. CDR3 residues: CASSQGTFTGELFF. The CDR3 nucleotides read TGTGCCAGCAGTCAAGGGACCTTTACCGGGGAGCTGTTTTTT.

This clonotype was found a few times. V and J are TRBV30 and TRBJ1-1; maybe TRBD1 (5 bases). V was clipped by 1 base and J by 9 bases, with 9 bases between them. This CDR3 has 11 amino acids. Germline CDR1 GTSNPN, CDR2 SVGIG (reference sequence). In nucleotides, the CDR3 is TGTGCCTGGAGTGCACCGGGGCAAGCTTTCTTT. It is translated as CAWSAPGQAFF.

This clonotype was picked up a small number of times. In DNA form, the CDR3 reads TGTGCCAGCAGCGATTCTCAGGTCCAGCCCCAGCATTTT. This translates into CASSDSQVQPQHF. This chain uses TRBV7-3 with TRBJ1-5, with D unresolved. The CDR3 is made up of 13 amino acids. V dropped 5 bases and J dropped 7 bases, with 12 bases sitting between them. Germline V gene data show CDR1 as SGHTA and CDR2 as FQGTGA.

The rearrangement joins TRBV20-1 to TRBJ2-7; no reliable D call. The CDR3 contains 13 residues. Germline CDR1 and CDR2: DFQATT and SNEGSKA (reference sequence). CDR3 sequence reads: CSAEGQSSYEQYF. The CDR3 DNA is TGCAGCGCAGAAGGGCAGAGCTCCTACGAGCAGTACTTC.

In its sample, this clonotype was seen a few times. The rearrangement uses TRBV7-9 and TRBJ1-1, with D possibly being TRBD1 (5 bases). Germline V gives CDR1 SEHNR, CDR2 FQNEAQ (reference sequence). The length of the CDR3 is 16 residues. V dropped 3 bases and J dropped 1 base, with 15 bases sitting between them. The CDR3, as DNA: TGTGCCAGCAGCTTGGGCCCAGGGTTTGGGAACACTGAAGCTTTCTTT. This translates into CASSLGPGFGNTEAFF. Drawing the rest from reference TRBV7-9 and TRBJ1-1, the complete variable domain is DTGVSQNPRHKITKRGQNVTFRCDPISEHNRLYWYRQTLGQGPEFLTYFQNEAQLEKSRLLSDRFSAERPKGSFSTLEIQRTEQGDSAMYLCASSLGPGFGNTEAFFGQGTRLTVV.

The CDR3 DNA reads TGTGCCAGCAGCCCACTAGCGGGAAACTACGAGCAGTACGTC. Translated: CASSPLAGNYEQYV. The chain carries TRBV7-9 and TRBJ2-7; 10 bases line up with TRBD2. The germline V gene encodes CDR1 SEHNR and CDR2 FQNEAQ (reference sequence). This CDR3 has 14 residues. With 5 bases clipped from V and 3 bases from J, the junction kept 4 bases outside the gene matches.

This clonotype was seen many times. The chain couples TRBV12-3 or TRBV12-4 to TRBJ2-7; tentative D call: TRBD2 (6 bases). Trimming pared 6 bases from V and 3 bases from J, leaving 12 bases between. The length of the CDR3 is 13 residues. The chain's CDR3 is CASRRDSNYEQYF. Here the CDR3 DNA reads TGTGCCAGCAGGCGGGACTCTAACTACGAGCAGTACTTC.

The rearrangement joins TRBV27 to TRBJ2-7; no firm D call. Germline CDR1 MNHEY, CDR2 SMNVEV (reference sequence). The CDR3 runs to 14 residues. Trimming stripped 2 bases from V and 2 bases from J, with 10 bases between. CDR3 bases: TGTGCCAGCAGTTTAGGTATGGACCCCTACGAGCAGTACTTC. Translation: CASSLGMDPYEQYF.

This clonotype was detected only a few times. The genes are TRBV7-3 and TRBJ1-1, with a tentative D call TRBD1 (5 bases). Trimming cost V 8 bases and J 3 bases, with 13 bases left between them. Germline V gene lookup returns CDR1 SGHTA and CDR2 FQGTGA. The CDR3 is 13 residues long. CDR3 loop: CASGRQRDTEAFF. CDR3 DNA: TGTGCCAGCGGTAGACAGCGTGACACTGAAGCTTTCTTT.

This clonotype was recorded a few times. The V gene is TRBV20-1, the J gene TRBJ2-3, with TRBD2 matching 7 bases. CDR1 is DFQATT and CDR2 is SNEGSKA in the germline V gene (reference sequence). The CDR3 is 14 residues long. V gave up 8 bases and J gave up 3 bases; unmatched junction bases: 11. The CDR3 spells CSKASGDITDTQYF. The CDR3 DNA sequence: TGCAGTAAGGCTAGCGGAGATATTACAGATACGCAGTATTTT.

This clonotype was seen only a few times. The J gene is TRBJ2-1, the V gene TRBV5-1; either TRBD1 or TRBD2 may fit D (5 bases each). Trimming took off 4 bases at V and 7 bases at J, with 18 bases between the two ends. The CDR3 extends over 15 amino acids. Germline lookup yields CDR1 SGHRS and CDR2 YFSETQ. CDR3 protein: CASSPGRIQGNEQFF. CDR3 coding DNA: TGCGCCAGCAGCCCGGGACGGATTCAAGGGAATGAGCAGTTCTTC.

This clonotype was found many times. J is TRBJ2-1 and V is TRBV12-3 or TRBV12-4; D tentatively fits TRBD1 or TRBD2 (6 bases each). The CDR3 is made up of 19 amino acids. V was trimmed by 6 bases and J by 9 bases, leaving 33 bases between them. The CDR3 is CASRGEGGERAGSLFEQFF. The DNA for the CDR3 is TGTGCCAGCAGGGGAGAGGGGGGAGAGAGGGCGGGATCCCTCTTTGAGCAGTTCTTC.

V usage is TRBV4-1 and J usage is TRBJ1-1; weak D call: TRBD1 (6 bases). Germline V gives CDR1 MGHRA, CDR2 YSYEKL. The CDR3 contains 19 residues. V gave up 0 bases and J gave up 3 bases, with 23 bases separating them. The DNA for the CDR3 is TGCGCCAGCAGCCAAGATGGGCGAGGGGGTTCGTTCAAGGACACTGAAGCTTTCTTT. Encoded protein: CASSQDGRGGSFKDTEAFF.

J is TRBJ2-7 and V is TRBV9, with 8 bases lining up with TRBD2. The CDR3 is made up of 14 amino acids. Looked up from germline, CDR1 is SGDLS and CDR2 is YYNGEE. V shed 7 bases, J shed 4 bases, and the junction held 10 bases outside the gene matches. The CDR3 spells CASGKSGSGYEQYF. CDR3 nucleotide sequence: TGTGCCAGCGGGAAAAGCGGGAGCGGTTACGAGCAGTACTTC.

This clonotype was found a few times. The chain couples TRBV11-3 to TRBJ2-6; D gene unclear. Per the germline V gene, CDR1 is SGHNT and CDR2 is YENEEA. The CDR3 has 14 residues. Trimming removed 4 bases at V and 6 bases at J, with 10 bases between. The CDR3 protein is CASSSGLSANVLTF. The DNA of the CDR3 is TGTGCCAGCAGCTCCGGTTTATCGGCCAACGTCCTGACTTTC.

This clonotype was recorded once. This chain links TRBV12-3 or TRBV12-4 with TRBJ2-5; no reliable D call. This CDR3 has 14 amino acids. V lost 5 bases to trimming and J lost 5 bases, with 15 bases between them. The CDR3 loop is CASSGRRSRETQYF. The DNA of the CDR3 is TGTGCCAGCAGTGGAAGAAGGAGCAGGGAGACCCAGTACTTC.

The J gene is TRBJ2-5, the V gene TRBV12-3 or TRBV12-4, with 12 nucleotides matching TRBD2. Trimming removed 6 bases from V and 4 bases from J; junction bases left unmatched: 9. The CDR3 is 16 amino acids. In nucleotides, the CDR3 is TGTGCCAGCAGCACAGGACTAGCGGGATCCGCAGAGACCCAGTACTTC. Translation gives CASSTGLAGSAETQYF.

The chain is built from TRBV5-1 and TRBJ1-6, with D possibly matching TRBD1 (6 bases). The germline gives CDR1 SGHRS, CDR2 YFSETQ. The V end lost 6 bases, the J end lost 7 bases, and 14 bases lay between the germline ends. The CDR3 has 14 residues. CDR3 coding DNA: TGCGCCAGCAACGAAGGACAGATGAATTCACCCCTCCACTTT. Its protein is CASNEGQMNSPLHF.

At least ten counts were recorded for this clonotype. The chain is built from TRBV12-3 or TRBV12-4 and TRBJ2-3; D ambiguous. The germline V and J ends were trimmed by 6 bases and 4 bases, with 14 bases remaining between them. CDR3 size: 14 residues. CDR3 DNA sequence: TGTGCCAGCAGGGCAGCTACAAATCCAGATACGCAGTATTTT. This encodes CASRAATNPDTQYF.

The chain combines TRBV12-3 or TRBV12-4 with TRBJ1-5; 8 bases line up with TRBD1. The CDR3 spans 17 residues. V lost 4 bases and J lost 4; bases outside the gene matches: 12. The CDR3 protein is CASSSNRQGPKNQPQHF. The CDR3 DNA is TGTGCCAGCAGTTCAAACCGACAGGGGCCCAAGAATCAGCCCCAGCATTTT.

This clonotype was counted between two and nine times. The chain is built from TRBV12-3 or TRBV12-4 and TRBJ1-5; a possible D gene is TRBD1 (5 bases). The V end was cut by 6 bases, the J end by 5 bases, with 11 bases between. The CDR3 is made up of 13 amino acids. The CDR3 here is CASRTGEDQPQHF. Written as DNA, the CDR3 is TGTGCCAGCAGAACGGGGGAAGATCAGCCCCAGCATTTT.